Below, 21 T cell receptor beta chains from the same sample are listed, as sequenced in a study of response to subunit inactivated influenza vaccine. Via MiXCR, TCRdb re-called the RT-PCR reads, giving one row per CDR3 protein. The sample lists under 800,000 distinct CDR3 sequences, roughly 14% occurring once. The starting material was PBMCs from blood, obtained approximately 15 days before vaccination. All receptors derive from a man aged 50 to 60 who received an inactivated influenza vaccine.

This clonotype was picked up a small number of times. The CDR3 loop reads CASSLTSVSTDTQYF. CDR3 nucleotide sequence: TGTGCCAGCAGCTTAACTAGCGTAAGCACAGATACGCAGTATTTT. This chain links TRBV7-3 with TRBJ2-3; maybe TRBD2 (5 bases). This CDR3 has 15 amino acids. Per the germline V gene, CDR1 is SGHTA and CDR2 is FQGTGA. V lost 0 bases, J lost 0 bases, and 7 bases lay in between.

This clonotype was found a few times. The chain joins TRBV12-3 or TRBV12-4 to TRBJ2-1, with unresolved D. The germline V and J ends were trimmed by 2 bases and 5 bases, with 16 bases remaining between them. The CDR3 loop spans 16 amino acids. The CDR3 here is CASSLLFVRINNEQFF. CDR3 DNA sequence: TGTGCCAGCAGTTTACTGTTCGTTAGGATTAACAATGAGCAGTTCTTC.

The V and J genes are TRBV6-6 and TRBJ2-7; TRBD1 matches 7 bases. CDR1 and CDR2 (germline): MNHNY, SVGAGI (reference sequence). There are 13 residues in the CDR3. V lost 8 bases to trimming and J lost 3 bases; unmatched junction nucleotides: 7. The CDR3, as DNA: TGTGCCAGCGGGGACAGCCATATCTACGAGCAGTACTTC. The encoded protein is CASGDSHIYEQYF.

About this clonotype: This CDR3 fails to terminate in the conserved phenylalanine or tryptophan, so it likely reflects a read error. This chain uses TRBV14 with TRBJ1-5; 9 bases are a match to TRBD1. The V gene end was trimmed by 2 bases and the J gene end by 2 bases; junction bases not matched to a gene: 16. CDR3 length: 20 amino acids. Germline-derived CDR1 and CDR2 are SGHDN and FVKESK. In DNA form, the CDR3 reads TGTGCCAGCAGCCAAAAACTTAGGGACAGGGATGGAATTGGCAATCAGCCCCAGCATTCT. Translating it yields CASSQKLRDRDGIGNQPQHS.

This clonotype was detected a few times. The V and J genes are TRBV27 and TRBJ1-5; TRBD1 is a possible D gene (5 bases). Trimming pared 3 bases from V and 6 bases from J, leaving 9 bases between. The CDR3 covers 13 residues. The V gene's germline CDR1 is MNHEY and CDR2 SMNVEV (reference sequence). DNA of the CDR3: TGTGCCAGCAGTTTGGTAGGGGTTCAGCCCCAGCATTTT. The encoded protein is CASSLVGVQPQHF.

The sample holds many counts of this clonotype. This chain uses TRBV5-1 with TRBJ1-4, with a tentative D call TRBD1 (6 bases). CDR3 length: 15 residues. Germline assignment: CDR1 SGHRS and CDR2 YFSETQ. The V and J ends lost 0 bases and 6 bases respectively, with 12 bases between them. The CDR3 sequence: CASSLDPGVDEKLFF. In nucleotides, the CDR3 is TGCGCCAGCAGCTTGGATCCAGGGGTAGATGAAAAACTGTTTTTT.

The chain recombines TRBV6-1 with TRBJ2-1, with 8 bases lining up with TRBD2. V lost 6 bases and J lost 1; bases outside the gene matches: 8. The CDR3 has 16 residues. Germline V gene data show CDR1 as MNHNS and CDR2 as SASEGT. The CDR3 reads CASRKSGGGSYNEQFF. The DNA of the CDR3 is TGTGCCAGCAGGAAGTCGGGGGGGGGTTCCTACAATGAGCAGTTCTTC.

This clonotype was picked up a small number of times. CDR3 region: CASRPTPAGGYGYTF. CDR3 sequence (DNA): TGTGCCAGCAGACCAACTCCGGCAGGGGGCTATGGCTACACCTTC. V and J are TRBV6-2 or TRBV6-3 and TRBJ1-2, with 7 bases fitting TRBD1. Trimming removed 6 bases from V and 4 bases from J; junction bases left unmatched: 11. Germline V CDR1 and CDR2: MNHEY, SVGEGT. The CDR3 length is 15 residues.

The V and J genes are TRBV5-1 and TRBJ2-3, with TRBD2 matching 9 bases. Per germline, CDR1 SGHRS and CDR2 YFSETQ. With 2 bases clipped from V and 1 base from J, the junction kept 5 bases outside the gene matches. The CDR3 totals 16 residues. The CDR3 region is CASSFGASGGTDTQYF. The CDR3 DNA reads TGCGCCAGCAGCTTTGGGGCTAGCGGGGGCACAGATACGCAGTATTTT.

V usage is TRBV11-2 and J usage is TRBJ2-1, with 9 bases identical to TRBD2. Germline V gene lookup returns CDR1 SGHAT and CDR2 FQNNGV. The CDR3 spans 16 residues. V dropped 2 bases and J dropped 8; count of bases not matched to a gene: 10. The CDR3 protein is CASSLIAAGGPHEQFF. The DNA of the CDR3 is TGTGCCAGCAGCTTAATTGCTGCGGGAGGGCCCCATGAGCAGTTCTTC.

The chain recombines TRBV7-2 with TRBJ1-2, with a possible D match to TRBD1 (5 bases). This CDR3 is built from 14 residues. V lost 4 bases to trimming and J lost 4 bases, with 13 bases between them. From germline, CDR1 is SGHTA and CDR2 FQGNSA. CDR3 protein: CASSSITGGYGYTF. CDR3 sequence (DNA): TGTGCCAGCAGCTCGATTACGGGGGGCTATGGCTACACCTTC.

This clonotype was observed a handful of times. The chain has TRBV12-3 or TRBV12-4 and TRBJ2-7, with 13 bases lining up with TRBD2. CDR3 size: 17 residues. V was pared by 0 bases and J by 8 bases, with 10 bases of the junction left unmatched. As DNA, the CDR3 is TGTGCCAGCAGTTTAGCGCGGGGACTAGCGGGGACTAGTAAGCAGTACTTC. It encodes CASSLARGLAGTSKQYF.

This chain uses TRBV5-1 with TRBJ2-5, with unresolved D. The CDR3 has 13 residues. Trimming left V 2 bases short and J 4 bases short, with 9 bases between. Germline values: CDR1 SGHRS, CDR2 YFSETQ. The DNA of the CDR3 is TGCGCCAGCAGCTTACGGAATCGAGAGACCCAGTACTTC. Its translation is CASSLRNRETQYF. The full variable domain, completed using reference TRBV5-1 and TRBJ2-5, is KAGVTQTPRYLIKTRGQQVTLSCSPISGHRSVSWYQQTPGQGLQFLFEYFSETQRNKGNFPGRFSGRQFSNSRSEMNVSTLELGDSALYLCASSLRNRETQYFGPGTRLLVL.

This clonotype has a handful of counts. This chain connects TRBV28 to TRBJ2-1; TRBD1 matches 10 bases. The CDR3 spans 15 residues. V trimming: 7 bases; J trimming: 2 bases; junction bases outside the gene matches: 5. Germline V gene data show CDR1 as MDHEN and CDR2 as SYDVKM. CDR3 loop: CASTLTGGTYNEQFF. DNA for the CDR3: TGTGCCAGCACCCTGACAGGGGGCACCTACAATGAGCAGTTCTTC.

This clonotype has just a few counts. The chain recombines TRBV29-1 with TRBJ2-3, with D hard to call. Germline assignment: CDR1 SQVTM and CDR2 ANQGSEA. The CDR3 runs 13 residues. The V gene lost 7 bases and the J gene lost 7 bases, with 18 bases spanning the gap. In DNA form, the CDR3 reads TGCAGCGCAAGGCCTCGGCTGTGGAATACGCAGTATTTT. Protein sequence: CSARPRLWNTQYF.

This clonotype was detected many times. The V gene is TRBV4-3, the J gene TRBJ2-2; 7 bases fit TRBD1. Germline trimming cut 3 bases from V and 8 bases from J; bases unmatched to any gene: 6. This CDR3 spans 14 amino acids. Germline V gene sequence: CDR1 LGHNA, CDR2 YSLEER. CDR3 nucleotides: TGCGCCAGCAGCCAGGGCCAGGGGGTGGGGGAGCTGTTTTTT. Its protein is CASSQGQGVGELFF.

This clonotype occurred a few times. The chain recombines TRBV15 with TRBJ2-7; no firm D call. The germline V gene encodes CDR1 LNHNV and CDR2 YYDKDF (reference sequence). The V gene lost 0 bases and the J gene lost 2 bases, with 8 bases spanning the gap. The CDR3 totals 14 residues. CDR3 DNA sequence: TGTGCCACCAGCAGAGAAGGCAGAACCTACGAGCAGTACTTC. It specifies CATSREGRTYEQYF.

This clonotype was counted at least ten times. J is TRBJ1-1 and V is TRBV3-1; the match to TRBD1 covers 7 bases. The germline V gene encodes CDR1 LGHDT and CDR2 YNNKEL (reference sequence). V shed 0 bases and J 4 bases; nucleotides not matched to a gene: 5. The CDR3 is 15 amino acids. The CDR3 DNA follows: TGTGCCAGCAGCCAAGATAGGGGGCGCGGCACTGAAGCTTTCTTT. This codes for CASSQDRGRGTEAFF.

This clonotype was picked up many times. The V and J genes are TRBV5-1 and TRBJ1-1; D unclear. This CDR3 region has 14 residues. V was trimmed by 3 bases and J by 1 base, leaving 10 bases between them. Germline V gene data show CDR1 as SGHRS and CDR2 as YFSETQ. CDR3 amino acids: CASSSLDGNTEAFF. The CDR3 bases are TGCGCCAGCAGCTCCCTCGACGGGAACACTGAAGCTTTCTTT.

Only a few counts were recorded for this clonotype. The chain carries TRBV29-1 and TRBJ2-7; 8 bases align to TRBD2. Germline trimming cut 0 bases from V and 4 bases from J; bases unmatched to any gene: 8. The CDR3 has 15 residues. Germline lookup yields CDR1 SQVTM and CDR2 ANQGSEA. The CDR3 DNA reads TGCAGCGTTGAAGATGCGGTAGCGGGGACTTACGAGCAGTACTTC. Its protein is CSVEDAVAGTYEQYF.

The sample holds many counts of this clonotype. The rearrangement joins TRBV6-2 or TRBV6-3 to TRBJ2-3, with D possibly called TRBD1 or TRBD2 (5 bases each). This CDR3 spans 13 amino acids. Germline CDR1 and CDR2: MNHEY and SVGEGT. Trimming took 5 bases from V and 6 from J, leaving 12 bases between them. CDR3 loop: CASSGLGVDTQYF. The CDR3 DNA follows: TGTGCCAGCAGTGGACTGGGGGTGGATACGCAGTATTTT.